The 19 T cell receptor beta chains in this list originate from one sample, sequenced in a study of blood T cells in healthy people across ages (dated by TCRdb to between 2014 and 2017). The method was 5' RACE. The run used an Illumina HiSeq 2500. A second PCR of about 6 to 12 cycles was performed with a sample-barcoded 5' primer and a J-beta primer mix. The public reads were reanalyzed by TCRdb: fastp trimming at Q25, MiXCR alignment, in-frame beta chains only. Each CDR3 protein appears once, grouped with its most common genes and DNA. The sample has around 990,000 distinct CDR3 sequences on record, around two fifths of them singletons. The ten top clones hold roughly 13% of the sample. Sequencing input: blood. These receptors all stem from a man aged 18 to 29 in good health.

This clonotype has only a few counts. This rearrangement joins TRBV6-6 to TRBJ1-1; D is undetermined. Trimming left V 8 bases short and J 0 bases short, with 7 bases between. There are 12 residues in the CDR3. The germline CDR1 and CDR2 sequences are MNHNY and SVGAGI (reference sequence). The DNA for the CDR3 is TGTGCCAGCGTGAGTTTGAACACTGAAGCTTTCTTT. It encodes CASVSLNTEAFF.

This sequence joins TRBV6-6 and TRBJ2-5; 11 bases are shared with TRBD1. The J call may be wrong; the DNA end is better matched by TRBJ2-7. In germline, CDR1 is MNHNY, CDR2 SVGAGI (reference sequence). The CDR3 covers 13 residues. DNA for the CDR3: TGTGCCTGCGTTGGGACAGGGGGGTTCGAGCAGTACTTC. Translating it yields CACVGTGGFEQYF.

This CDR3 reads CASSDGGEKLFF. The DNA for the CDR3 is TGTGCCAGCAGCGACGGGGGGGAAAAACTGTTTTTT. This sequence joins TRBV9 and TRBJ1-4; possible D gene TRBD1, 5 bases. V lost 3 bases, J lost 8 bases, and 8 bases lay in between. The CDR3 is made up of 12 amino acids. Germline V CDR1 and CDR2: SGDLS, YYNGEE.

At least ten counts were recorded for this clonotype. This rearrangement joins TRBV20-1 to TRBJ2-1; D perhaps matches TRBD2 (6 bases). This CDR3 is built from 13 residues. Germline-derived CDR1 and CDR2 are DFQATT and SNEGSKA (reference sequence). V lost 6 bases to trimming and J lost 7 bases, with 16 bases between them. The CDR3 sequence is CSASHWGENEQFF. CDR3 DNA sequence: TGCAGTGCCTCACATTGGGGGGAAAATGAGCAGTTCTTC.

The chain has TRBV4-2 and TRBJ1-5, with unresolved D. From germline, CDR1 is LGHNA and CDR2 YNFKEQ. Trimming took off 1 base at V and 5 bases at J, with 12 bases between the two ends. CDR3 size: 15 residues. CDR3 sequence reads: CASSQVVGPDQPQHF. The CDR3 region has the DNA TGTGCCAGCAGCCAAGTGGTAGGGCCGGATCAGCCCCAGCATTTT.

Comments on this clonotype: A much more abundant neighbour one base away suggests this may be a read error. The chain joins TRBV24-1 to TRBJ2-3; D is unclear. Germline-derived CDR1 and CDR2 are KGHDR and SFDVKD. The CDR3 consists of 12 residues. The CDR3, as DNA: TGTGTCACCAGTGATATAACAGATACGCAGTATTTT. It translates to CVTSDITDTQYF.

The V gene is TRBV7-6, the J gene TRBJ1-5; D is ambiguous. This CDR3 comprises 13 residues. Germline loops: CDR1 SGHVS, CDR2 FNYEAQ. V was pared by 5 bases and J by 3 bases, with 8 bases between. CDR3 coding DNA: TGTGCCAGCAGCCCTGACTACAATCAGCCCCAGCATTTT. It is translated as CASSPDYNQPQHF.

V usage is TRBV6-6 and J usage is TRBJ2-1; D possibly matches TRBD1 or TRBD2 (5 bases each). The J call may not be correct, given that the DNA end is closer to TRBJ2-7. Germline CDR1 MNHNY, CDR2 SVGAGI (reference sequence). The CDR3 is 14 amino acids. For the CDR3, the DNA is TGTGCCAGCAGTTACTCGAGGGGATACAATGAGCAGTACTTC. It translates to CASSYSRGYNEQYF.

The rearrangement joins TRBV5-1 to TRBJ2-3, with 11 bases lining up with TRBD2. CDR3 length: 17 residues. With V trimmed by 0 bases and J by 7 bases, 10 bases remained unmatched. Germline CDR1 and CDR2: SGHRS and YFSETQ. The CDR3 DNA reads TGCGCCAGCAGCTTGGTCCCGACTAGCGGGGAAGTGAATACGCAGTATTTT. This translates into CASSLVPTSGEVNTQYF.

This chain connects TRBV3-1 to TRBJ1-2, with 7 bases fitting TRBD1. Germline values: CDR1 LGHDT, CDR2 YNNKEL (reference sequence). The junction had 13 bases not matched to a gene; V was cut back by 3 bases and J by 0 bases. The CDR3 consists of 18 residues. CDR3 loop: CASSHGPGTDISNYGYTF. CDR3 nucleotides: TGTGCCAGCAGCCACGGCCCCGGGACAGACATCTCTAACTATGGCTACACCTTC.

The chain recombines TRBV27 with TRBJ1-3; 8 bases align to TRBD1. The J segment lost 4 bases and the V segment lost 7 bases, leaving 12 bases of the junction unmatched. The CDR3 has 16 residues. Germline CDR1 MNHEY, CDR2 SMNVEV (reference sequence). CDR3 protein: CASTRGTGPEGNTIYF. The CDR3 DNA sequence: TGTGCCAGCACCAGAGGGACAGGACCTGAGGGAAACACCATATATTTT.

The J gene is TRBJ2-5, the V gene TRBV25-1, with D maybe TRBD2 (5 bases). This CDR3 is 15 amino acids long. V lost 1 base and J lost 4, with 13 bases in between. CDR1 is MGHDK and CDR2 is SYGVNS in the germline V gene. CDR3 sequence: CASSEFGRSGETQYF. The CDR3 DNA sequence: TGTGCCAGCAGTGAATTTGGGCGGAGCGGAGAGACCCAGTACTTC.

This clonotype was seen a few times. V gene TRBV12-3 or TRBV12-4 combines with J gene TRBJ2-3, with 9 bases aligning to TRBD2. V was clipped by 5 bases and J by 3 bases; unmatched bases: 12. The CDR3 totals 17 residues. CDR3 nucleotides: TGTGCCAGCAGTCAGTTAGGCATAGCGGGGGAAACAGATACGCAGTATTTT. Its translation: CASSQLGIAGETDTQYF.

This clonotype was found many times. This sequence joins TRBV6-6 and TRBJ2-7; 11 bases agree with TRBD2. This CDR3 spans 15 amino acids. Germline V CDR1 and CDR2: MNHNY, SVGAGI (reference sequence). V was pared by 0 bases and J by 4 bases, with 2 bases of the junction left unmatched. The CDR3 DNA sequence: TGTGCCAGCAGTTACTCCCTAGCGGGGGGTTACGAGCAGTACTTC. Amino acid sequence: CASSYSLAGGYEQYF.

The V and J genes are TRBV20-1 and TRBJ1-4; D is unresolved. Between the trimmed V and J ends, which lost 3 bases and 0 bases, there was a span of 8 bases. Germline V CDR1 and CDR2: DFQATT, SNEGSKA (reference sequence). There are 14 residues in the CDR3. This CDR3 is CSASRTATNEKLFF. For the CDR3, the DNA is TGCAGTGCTAGTCGAACAGCAACTAATGAAAAACTGTTTTTT.

In its sample, this clonotype was seen many times. V usage is TRBV4-2 and J usage is TRBJ2-3; D not certain. Trimming removed 0 bases at V and 8 bases at J, with 9 bases between. This CDR3 region has 13 residues. CDR1 LGHNA and CDR2 YNFKEQ come from the germline V gene. This CDR3 reads CASSQEEMGTQYF. The CDR3, as DNA: TGTGCCAGCAGCCAAGAGGAGATGGGTACGCAGTATTTT.

This chain connects TRBV21-1 to TRBJ2-2. TRBV21-1 is reported as a pseudogene. The CDR3 is 17 residues long. The CDR3 DNA reads as TGTGCCAGCAGCAACCAACTGCCCAAATCGAACACCGGGGAGCTGTTTTTT. Protein: CASSNQLPKSNTGELFF.

The chain recombines TRBV13 with TRBJ2-1; a weak D match, TRBD2 (6 bases). Germline-derived CDR1 and CDR2 are PRHDT and FYEKMQ (reference sequence). The V end was cut by 5 bases, the J end by 13 bases, with 21 bases between. There are 14 residues in the CDR3. The DNA of the CDR3 is TGTGCCAGCAGCCCTCAACTAGCCCAAGAGACCCAGTTCTTC. Encoded protein: CASSPQLAQETQFF. The whole variable domain, filled in from reference TRBV13 and TRBJ2-1, reads AAGVIQSPRHLIKEKRETATLKCYPIPRHDTVYWYQQGPGQDPQFLISFYEKMQSDKGSIPDRFSAQQFSDYHSELNMSSLELGDSALYFCASSPQLAQETQFFGPGTRLTVL.

This clonotype was detected a few times. CDR3: CASSSSAGYNEQFF. In DNA, the CDR3 is TGTGCCAGCAGCTCCTCCGCCGGATACAATGAGCAGTTCTTC. The rearrangement uses TRBV7-9 and TRBJ2-1; D remains unclear. Trimming stripped 4 bases from V and 4 bases from J, with 11 bases between. Per germline, CDR1 SEHNR and CDR2 FQNEAQ (reference sequence). CDR3 length: 14 residues.